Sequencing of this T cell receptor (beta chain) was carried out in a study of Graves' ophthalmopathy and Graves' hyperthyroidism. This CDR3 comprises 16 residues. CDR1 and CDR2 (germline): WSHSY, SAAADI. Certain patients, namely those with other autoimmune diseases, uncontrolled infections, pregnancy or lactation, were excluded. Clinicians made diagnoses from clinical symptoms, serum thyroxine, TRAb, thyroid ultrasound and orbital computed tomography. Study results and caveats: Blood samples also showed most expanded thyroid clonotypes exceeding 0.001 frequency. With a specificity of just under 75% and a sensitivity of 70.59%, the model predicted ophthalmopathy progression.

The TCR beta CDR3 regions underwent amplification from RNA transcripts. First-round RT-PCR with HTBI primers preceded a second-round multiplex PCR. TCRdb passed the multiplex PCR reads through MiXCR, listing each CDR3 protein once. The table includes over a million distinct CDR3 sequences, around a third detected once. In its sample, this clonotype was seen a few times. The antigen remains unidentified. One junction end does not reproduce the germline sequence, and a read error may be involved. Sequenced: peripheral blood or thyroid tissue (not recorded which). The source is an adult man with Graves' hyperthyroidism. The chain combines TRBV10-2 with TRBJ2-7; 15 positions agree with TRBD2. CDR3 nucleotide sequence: TGCGCCAGCAGTGCCGGACTAGCGGGAGGGCCAGCCGAGCGGTACTTC. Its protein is CASSAGLAGGPAERYF.